This entry describes one T cell receptor beta chain. This clone occurred a few times. The antigen this receptor binds is unknown. No qualities accompany the bases; no much larger clone lies one base away. The time point label corresponds to: blood 4 weeks post-SBRT, at nephrectomy. According to the study, the label for this sample's treatment or condition signals: 15 Gy SBRT to primary tumor, nephrectomy 4 weeks later. Samples were obtained from a clinical trial, in which 15 Gy stereotactic body radiation therapy was delivered to primary renal cell carcinomas and nephrectomy was performed 4 weeks later. To follow tumor-enriched clonotypes, serial peripheral blood was collected from radiation-treated patients at baseline and at 2 weeks and 4 weeks after SBRT. Renal cell carcinoma with clear cell pathology was present in all patients. Genomic DNA for TCR sequencing was prepared using the QIAamp DNA Blood Mini Kit (Qiagen). The analyses included only samples that passed all quality control checks.

The sample originates from a study of radiation and T cells in renal cell carcinoma (dated by TCRdb to 2020 to 2022). Study-level background: In total, about 51 samples underwent TCR beta sequencing: some 25 tumors plus 27 peripheral blood samples. The last blood draw happened 4 weeks after radiation, timed to coincide with nephrectomy. A total of 4 million to 5 million unique CDR3 nucleotide sequences, encoding around 2.7 million unique CDR3 amino acid sequences, were found across all 55 or so samples.

The CDR3 spans 11 residues, from the cysteine through the phenylalanine. The read is trimmed to its CDR3 DNA, 33 bases read in frame from base 1. V is trimmed back by 6 bases and J by 10 bases, and the junction contains 4 bases that no gene match accounts for. The germline V gene (reference sequence) provides CDR1 LNHDA and CDR2 SQIVND. Findings and caveats that apply to the study as a whole: Because no pretreatment tumor biopsies were available, whether clonotypes were present in the tumor at baseline could not be determined. Tracking of blood repertoire dynamics stopped at less than 5 weeks after treatment, with no follow-up past that point. Top tumor clonotypes rose in blood from baseline to 2 weeks post-radiation, then contracted by 4 weeks, suggesting transient expansion of tumor-resident clones. With a single-armed trial design, the study had no way to address how radiation dose or scheduling affects the TCR repertoire.

TCR beta libraries were generated from genomic DNA with the immunoSEQ kit, following the manufacturer's recommendations. For library preparation, a first multiplex PCR was performed with proprietary primers, followed by a second PCR in which unique barcodes were added, and bead cleanups were performed after each round. Each sample batch included a kit-provided positive control reaction and a negative control reaction. The final libraries underwent checking on an Agilent 4200 TapeStation D1000 ScreenTape, volumetric pooling, and quantification by qPCR. An Illumina NextSeq500 fitted with a MidOutput 150-cycle cartridge performed the sequencing, running 156 Read1 cycles and 15 Index1 cycles with the kit's custom primers. The pooled library was loaded at roughly 1 pM, with a roughly 20% PhiX control spiked in. Processing in the source paper ran as follows. Vendor-processed data were analyzed in R, with a clonotype defined as all T cells sharing the same CDR3 nucleotide sequence. In the clone abundance analyses, frequencies in each sample were normalized to that sample's 10,000 most abundant clones. Public T cell clones, which averaged fewer than five per sample, were removed prior to analysis. An abundance difference of at least 32-fold between compartments was the criterion for calling clonotypes tumor-enriched or baseline blood-enriched. A beta-binomial differential abundance model was used to identify clonotypes that were expanded or contracted between blood time points. Tumor-blood repertoire similarity was measured with the Baroni-Urbani and Buser coefficient, and group comparisons used two-tailed Wilcoxon tests in R. The immuneACCESS repertoire file appears here via TCRdb, limited to in-frame rearrangements. These files lack a portion of the clones; in checked studies, under half of the deficit traces to unresolved V genes, and the cause of the others is not known. That table furnishes V, J and clone size, whereas the DNA furnished D and trimming. The sample table shows tens of thousands of clones, and around three quarters are seen once. Of the sample, about 6.8% falls within the top ten clones.

This TCR was recovered from a man between 60 and 75 years old with renal cell carcinoma. The sample consisted of blood, taken from a patient whose treatment included radiotherapy and nephrectomy. The chain employs TRBV19 and TRBJ1-1; 8 nucleotides in the junction match TRBD1. The DNA sequence follows: TGTGCCAGTAGATCTGGGACAGGAGCTTTCTTT. Its translation is CASRSGTGAFF.